The 17 T cell receptor beta chains listed next were all sequenced from one sample in a study of OX40 agonist ivuxolimab in advanced cancers. Some clones are missing from TCRdb's copy, which holds only in-frame ones; the method was immunoSEQ multiplex PCR. Of roughly 33,000 clones in the sample, roughly 84% were seen once. The material was CD4+ or CD8+ T cells sorted from blood, obtained in a trial of the OX40 agonist ivuxolimab. The receptors come from an adult with an advanced solid tumor such as melanoma, head and neck, liver or kidney cancer.

V gene TRBV10-2 combines with J gene TRBJ2-1; D possibly corresponds to TRBD1 (6 bases). Deletions cut 11 bases from V and 7 bases from J, with 15 bases between. The CDR3 is made up of 12 amino acids. Germline lookup yields CDR1 WSHSY and CDR2 SAAADI. The CDR3 loop reads CAGGVGVNEQFF. The CDR3 coding sequence is TGCGCCGGGGGCGTCGGGGTTAATGAGCAGTTCTTC.

V usage is TRBV4-1 and J usage is TRBJ1-2; 7 nucleotides line up with TRBD1. Per the germline V gene, CDR1 is MGHRA and CDR2 is YSYEKL. V shed 1 base and J 12 bases; nucleotides not matched to a gene: 14. The CDR3 spans 15 residues. This CDR3 is CASSQGRQGPMLDTF. The CDR3 DNA reads as TGCGCCAGCAGCCAAGGGCGACAGGGCCCTATGCTTGACACCTTC.

The V gene is TRBV6-6, the J gene TRBJ2-5, with 15 positions matching TRBD2. Trimming took 5 bases from V and 4 from J; bases not matched to a gene: 5. Germline CDR1 MNHNY, CDR2 SVGAGI (reference sequence). This CDR3 comprises 16 residues. The CDR3 DNA follows: TGTGCCAGCAGTCCCCCGGGACTAGCGGGAGGAGAGACCCAGTACTTC. As protein: CASSPPGLAGGETQYF.

The V gene is TRBV7-8, the J gene TRBJ1-2, with TRBD1 matching 7 bases. Trimming cost V 4 bases and J 0 bases; bases outside gene matches: 5. This CDR3 spans 15 amino acids. Germline values: CDR1 SGHVS, CDR2 FQNEAQ. The CDR3 is CASSSQGGANYGYTF. The CDR3 DNA reads as TGTGCCAGCAGCTCCCAGGGGGGCGCTAACTATGGCTACACCTTC.

The chain uses TRBV28 and TRBJ1-4, with no clear D. Germline V gene data show CDR1 as MDHEN and CDR2 as SYDVKM. V was clipped by 1 base and J by 0 bases, with 9 bases between them. This CDR3 spans 16 amino acids. Written as DNA, the CDR3 is TGTGCCAGCAGTTTATACCTGCTGGCAACTAATGAAAAACTGTTTTTT. This sequence encodes CASSLYLLATNEKLFF.

The chain links TRBV6-1 to TRBJ2-3; unclear D gene. This CDR3 spans 13 amino acids. Trimming shortened V by 5 bases and J by 2 bases, and 8 bases separated the two germline ends. Germline V gene data show CDR1 as MNHNS and CDR2 as SASEGT. CDR3 sequence: CASSLTVTDTQYF. The DNA for the CDR3 is TGTGCCAGCAGTTTGACCGTCACAGATACGCAGTATTTT.

This chain joins TRBV9 and TRBJ2-3; 7 bases are shared with TRBD2. The ends lost 6 bases at V and 7 bases at J; junction bases unmatched: 17. The CDR3 is 16 residues long. Germline CDR1 reads SGDLS; CDR2 reads YYNGEE. The CDR3 loop is CASTTGRRESMNTQYF. CDR3 in DNA: TGTGCCAGCACCACGGGTAGGCGGGAGAGCATGAATACGCAGTATTTT.

This clone ranks as medium-sized (0.01 to 0.1%). V gene TRBV11-2 combines with J gene TRBJ1-1; no clear D. This CDR3 spans 14 amino acids. CDR1 SGHAT and CDR2 FQNNGV come from the germline V gene. Trimming stripped 0 bases from V and 3 bases from J, with 8 bases between. The CDR3 spells CASSLDGSYTEAFF. CDR3 DNA: TGTGCCAGCAGCTTAGATGGTTCCTACACTGAAGCTTTCTTT.

The chain employs TRBV5-4 and TRBJ1-2, with a possible D match to TRBD1 (6 bases). The CDR3 covers 12 residues. Germline CDR1 reads SGHNT; CDR2 reads YYREEE (reference sequence). V was clipped by 6 bases and J by 9 bases, with 15 bases between them. The CDR3 DNA follows: TGTGCCAGCACCTTCTCAGGGGATAGCTACACCTTC. Residues: CASTFSGDSYTF.

The chain has TRBV4-1 and TRBJ2-7, with 7 bases lining up with TRBD1. The ends lost 4 bases at V and 3 bases at J; junction bases unmatched: 9. Germline V gene lookup returns CDR1 MGHRA and CDR2 YSYEKL. The CDR3 totals 15 residues. Here the CDR3 reads CASSRQPGQVYEQYF. The CDR3 DNA is TGCGCCAGCAGCCGACAACCCGGACAGGTCTACGAGCAGTACTTC.

V is TRBV18 and J is TRBJ2-5; 13 nucleotides align to TRBD2. V shed 2 bases, J shed 4 bases, and the junction held 4 bases outside the gene matches. In germline, CDR1 is KGHSH, CDR2 LQKENI. The CDR3 is made up of 16 amino acids. The CDR3 sequence is CASSPTGLAGTETQYF. For the CDR3, the DNA is TGTGCCAGCTCACCAACGGGACTAGCGGGAACAGAGACCCAGTACTTC. Together with reference TRBV18 and TRBJ2-5, the CDR3 gives the full variable domain: NAGVMQNPRHLVRRRGQEARLRCSPMKGHSHVYWYRQLPEEGLKFMVYLQKENIIDESGMPKERFSAEFPKEGPSILRIQQVVRGDSAAYFCASSPTGLAGTETQYFGPGTRLLVL.

V usage is TRBV15 and J usage is TRBJ1-1; D is uncertain. Trimming pared 1 base from V and 0 bases from J, leaving 12 bases between. The CDR3 spans 16 residues. Germline lookup yields CDR1 LNHNV and CDR2 YYDKDF (reference sequence). DNA for the CDR3: TGTGCCACCAGCAGAGGAGGGAGATCCATGAACACTGAAGCTTTCTTT. Its translation: CATSRGGRSMNTEAFF.

This clone was detected a few times. The rearrangement joins TRBV5-1 to TRBJ1-2, with 9 bases fitting TRBD1. Losses at the gene ends were 4 bases for V and 6 bases for J; bases not matched to a gene: 13. This CDR3 region has 16 residues. Germline V gene lookup returns CDR1 SGHRS and CDR2 YFSETQ. Written as DNA, the CDR3 is TGCGCCAGCAGCCAACCGACAGGGGGAGGGTCTCATGGCTACACCTTC. It yields the protein CASSQPTGGGSHGYTF. The whole variable domain, filled in from reference TRBV5-1 and TRBJ1-2, reads KAGVTQTPRYLIKTRGQQVTLSCSPISGHRSVSWYQQTPGQGLQFLFEYFSETQRNKGNFPGRFSGRQFSNSRSEMNVSTLELGDSALYLCASSQPTGGGSHGYTFGSGTRLTVV.

This clone appeared once. The rearrangement joins TRBV2 to TRBJ1-5; 9 nucleotides line up with TRBD1. This CDR3 comprises 14 residues. V lost 8 bases and J lost 3; bases outside the gene matches: 5. Germline V gives CDR1 SNHLY, CDR2 FYNNEI. CDR3 DNA: TGTGCCAGCGAACGGGACAGGGTCAATCAGCCCCAGCATTTT. Protein: CASERDRVNQPQHF.

This clone was seen only once. This rearrangement joins TRBV7-2 to TRBJ1-3; D is unresolved. V was clipped by 1 base and J by 3 bases, with 4 bases between them. The CDR3 has 13 amino acids. Germline lookup yields CDR1 SGHTA and CDR2 FQGNSA. The CDR3 bases are TGTGCCAGCAGCTTAGGCAGTGGAAACACCATATATTTT. Translation gives CASSLGSGNTIYF.

The chain links TRBV2 to TRBJ2-7; D is unclear. Trimming left V 4 bases short and J 2 bases short, with 9 bases between. Germline V lookup: CDR1 SNHLY, CDR2 FYNNEI. This CDR3 is built from 13 residues. The CDR3: CASSVGNPYEQYF. The CDR3 DNA follows: TGTGCCAGCAGTGTGGGGAATCCCTACGAGCAGTACTTC.

The chain recombines TRBV5-1 with TRBJ2-2, with a tentative D call TRBD2 (5 bases). CDR3 size: 14 residues. The germline gives CDR1 SGHRS, CDR2 YFSETQ. V dropped 2 bases and J dropped 6 bases, with 11 bases sitting between them. CDR3: CASSLMTTPGELFF. CDR3 bases: TGCGCCAGCAGCTTAATGACTACCCCCGGGGAGCTGTTTTTT.